The 15 T cell receptor beta chains below all came from one sample that was sequenced in a study of blood T cell repertoires in COVID-19 (dated by TCRdb to the early 2020s). Library creation used the immunoSEQ multiplex PCR assay. The immuneACCESS repertoire file appears here via TCRdb, limited to in-frame rearrangements. These files lack a portion of the clones; in checked studies, under half of the deficit traces to unresolved V genes, and the cause of the others is not known. The sample includes 300,000 to 350,000 clones, with around 87% observed a single time. Around 4.4% of the sample is in the top ten clones. Sequenced sample: PBMCs or T cells enriched from blood (not recorded which). The origin of the receptors is a woman under 30 with acute COVID-19.

The genes are TRBV6-5 and TRBJ2-3, with TRBD1 as a possible D gene (5 bases). The CDR3 is 14 amino acids. The V gene's germline CDR1 is MNHEY and CDR2 SVGAGI. V lost 4 bases and J lost 0, with 8 bases in between. DNA of the CDR3: TGTGCCAGCAGTTTCAGGGCCAGCACAGATACGCAGTATTTT. Protein: CASSFRASTDTQYF.

This chain connects TRBV7-9 to TRBJ2-7, with TRBD2 as a possible D gene (5 bases). Germline CDR1 and CDR2: SEHNR and FQNEAQ (reference sequence). Trimming shortened V by 11 bases and J by 6 bases, and 20 bases separated the two germline ends. The CDR3 has 13 amino acids. This CDR3 reads CAGRGSGSGEQYF. The CDR3 DNA follows: TGTGCCGGCCGGGGTAGTGGGAGCGGCGAGCAGTACTTC.

The CDR3 loop reads CATSDHNSQETQYF. The CDR3 DNA is TGTGCCACCAGTGACCATAACAGTCAAGAGACCCAGTACTTC. The V gene is TRBV24-1, the J gene TRBJ2-5; D not resolved. Per the germline V gene, CDR1 is KGHDR and CDR2 is SFDVKD. Deletions cut 4 bases from V and 2 bases from J, with 10 bases between. The CDR3 is 14 amino acids.

The CDR3 loop reads CASSGEQGPPLHF. The CDR3 bases are TGCGCCAGCAGTGGGGAACAGGGGCCACCCCTCCACTTT. The gene calls are TRBV10-2 and TRBJ1-6; 7 nucleotides agree with TRBD1. V was pared by 4 bases and J by 11 bases, with 5 bases of the junction left unmatched. In germline, CDR1 is WSHSY, CDR2 SAAADI. The CDR3 loop spans 13 amino acids.

The chain carries TRBV28 and TRBJ1-5; TRBD1 agrees at 7 bases. The V gene end was trimmed by 5 bases and the J gene end by 3 bases; junction bases not matched to a gene: 4. Germline lookup yields CDR1 MDHEN and CDR2 SYDVKM. This CDR3 has 14 residues. The CDR3 protein is CASSQTGTNQPQHF. The DNA of the CDR3 is TGTGCCAGCAGTCAGACAGGGACCAATCAGCCCCAGCATTTT.

The chain recombines TRBV3-1 (or the pseudogene TRBV3-2) with TRBJ1-4; D perhaps matches TRBD1 (6 bases). The CDR3 covers 16 residues. From germline, CDR1 is LGHDT and CDR2 YNNKEL (reference sequence). The V and J ends lost 2 bases and 8 bases respectively, with 18 bases between them. DNA for the CDR3: TGTGCCAGCAGCCAAAGAAACAGGGCCTTAGGGGAAAAACTGTTTTTT. Amino acid sequence: CASSQRNRALGEKLFF.

The V gene is TRBV6-5, the J gene TRBJ2-3, with 7 bases aligning to TRBD1. The CDR3 contains 12 residues. Germline V gives CDR1 MNHEY, CDR2 SVGAGI. Here the CDR3 reads CASWDRGDTQYF. The CDR3 nucleotides read TGTGCTAGTTGGGACAGAGGGGATACGCAGTATTTT.

The CDR3 DNA sequence: TGTGCAGGGCGGGAACGCCTTAGCAATCAGCCCCAGCATTTT. Translating it yields CAGRERLSNQPQHF. The J gene is TRBJ1-5, the V gene TRBV28; D unresolved. CDR1 MDHEN and CDR2 SYDVKM come from the germline V gene. The CDR3 totals 14 residues.

V is TRBV11-2 and J is TRBJ1-1; D gene ambiguous. CDR1 and CDR2 from the germline V gene are SGHAT and FQNNGV. This CDR3 has 12 amino acids. V was trimmed by 4 bases and J by 5 bases, leaving 8 bases between them. CDR3 nucleotide sequence: TGTGCCAGCAGCTCTACTGAAACTGAAGCTTTCTTT. Its protein product is CASSSTETEAFF.

The chain is built from TRBV7-9 and TRBJ2-3; D unresolved. V was cut by 5 bases and J by 3 bases, with 6 bases left in between. CDR1 is SEHNR, CDR2 FQNEAQ, per germline (reference sequence). The CDR3 contains 12 residues. Here the CDR3 DNA reads TGTGCCAGCAGCCCGGTTACAGATACGCAGTATTTT. Its protein is CASSPVTDTQYF.

The chain joins TRBV29-1 to TRBJ2-2; D might be TRBD2 (6 bases). Germline CDR1 and CDR2: SQVTM and ANQGSEA. V lost 7 bases, J lost 5 bases, and 29 bases lay in between. The CDR3 has 18 amino acids. The CDR3 is CSAEPGLGTGAATGELFF. Written as DNA, the CDR3 is TGCAGCGCCGAACCGGGCCTGGGGACGGGAGCGGCTACCGGGGAGCTGTTTTTT.

This clone was seen a few times. The V call is TRBV11-3, the J call TRBJ2-2; 9 bases map to TRBD2. This CDR3 spans 18 amino acids. V shed 7 bases, J shed 5 bases, and the junction held 17 bases outside the gene matches. Germline CDR1 reads SGHNT; CDR2 reads YENEEA. CDR3 sequence: CASTTRGLAHTRTGELFF. CDR3 DNA sequence: TGTGCCAGCACTACCCGGGGACTAGCCCATACACGTACCGGGGAGCTGTTTTTT.

This clone was counted a single time. The chain couples TRBV7-6 to TRBJ2-5; 12 nucleotides align to TRBD2. V was clipped by 4 bases and J by 5 bases; unmatched bases: 5. The CDR3 contains 15 residues. The germline gives CDR1 SGHVS, CDR2 FNYEAQ. CDR3 sequence reads: CASSSTSGRRETQYF. The CDR3 nucleotides read TGTGCCAGCAGCTCTACTAGCGGGAGGCGGGAGACCCAGTACTTC.

Points on this clone: This specimen includes other DNA sequences encoding the same CDR3. The chain employs TRBV9 and TRBJ1-1; a weak D match, TRBD1 (5 bases). CDR3 length: 13 amino acids. Germline-derived CDR1 and CDR2 are SGDLS and YYNGEE. Trimming cost V 3 bases and J 2 bases, with 8 bases left between them. DNA of the CDR3: TGTGCCAGCAGCGCCCAGGGAAACACTGAAGCTTTCTTT. Translation: CASSAQGNTEAFF.

The genes are TRBV13 and TRBJ2-5, with D possibly being TRBD1 (6 bases). The CDR3 has 14 residues. The germline gives CDR1 PRHDT, CDR2 FYEKMQ (reference sequence). The V end was cut by 5 bases, the J end by 5 bases, with 15 bases between. This chain's CDR3 is CASSPMGASETQYF. CDR3 DNA sequence: TGTGCCAGCAGCCCGATGGGGGCTTCGGAGACCCAGTACTTC.